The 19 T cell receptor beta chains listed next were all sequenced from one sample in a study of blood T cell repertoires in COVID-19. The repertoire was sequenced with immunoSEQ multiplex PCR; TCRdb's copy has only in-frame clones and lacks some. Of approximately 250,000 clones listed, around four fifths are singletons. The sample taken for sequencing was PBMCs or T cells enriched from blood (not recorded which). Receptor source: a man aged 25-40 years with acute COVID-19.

The CDR3 coding sequence is TGTGCCAGCAGCTTTACAGGTGAAGATACGCAGTATTTT. It yields the protein CASSFTGEDTQYF. This sequence joins TRBV5-4 and TRBJ2-3; D is possibly TRBD1 (5 bases). Per the germline V gene, CDR1 is SGHNT and CDR2 is YYREEE (reference sequence). The CDR3 runs to 13 residues. V was cut by 2 bases and J by 5 bases, with 9 bases left in between.

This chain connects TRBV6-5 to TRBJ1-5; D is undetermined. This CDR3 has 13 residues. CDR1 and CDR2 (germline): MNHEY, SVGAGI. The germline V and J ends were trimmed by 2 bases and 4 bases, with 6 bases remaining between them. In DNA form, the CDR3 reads TGTGCCAGCAGTTACAGCCGGAATCAGCCCCAGCATTTT. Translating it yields CASSYSRNQPQHF.

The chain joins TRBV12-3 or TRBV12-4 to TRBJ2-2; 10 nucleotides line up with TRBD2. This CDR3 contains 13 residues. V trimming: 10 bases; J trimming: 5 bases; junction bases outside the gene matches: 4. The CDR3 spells CATSSGSTGELFF. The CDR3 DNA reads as TGTGCCACCTCTAGCGGGAGTACCGGGGAGCTGTTTTTT.

This CDR3 is CASSLGQGIWEQYV. CDR3 nucleotides: TGTGCCAGCAGTCTAGGACAGGGGATTTGGGAGCAGTACGTC. The rearrangement links TRBV6-5 to TRBJ2-7, with TRBD1 matching over 9 bases. CDR1 is MNHEY, CDR2 SVGAGI, per germline. This CDR3 is built from 14 residues. V dropped 5 bases and J dropped 7; count of bases not matched to a gene: 9.

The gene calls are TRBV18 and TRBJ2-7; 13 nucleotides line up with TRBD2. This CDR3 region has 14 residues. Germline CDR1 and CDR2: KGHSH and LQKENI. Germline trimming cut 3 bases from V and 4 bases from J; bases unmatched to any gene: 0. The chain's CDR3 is CASSPGLAGYEQYV. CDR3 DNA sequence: TGTGCCAGCTCACCGGGACTAGCGGGATACGAGCAGTACGTC.

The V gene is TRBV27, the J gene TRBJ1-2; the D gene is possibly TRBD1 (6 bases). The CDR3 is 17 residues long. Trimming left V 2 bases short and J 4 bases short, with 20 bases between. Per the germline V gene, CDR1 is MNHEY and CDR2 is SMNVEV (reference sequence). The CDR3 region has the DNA TGTGCCAGCAGTTTAAACGCGGGGGGGGCCGGTAGCTATGGCTACACCTTC. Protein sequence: CASSLNAGGAGSYGYTF.

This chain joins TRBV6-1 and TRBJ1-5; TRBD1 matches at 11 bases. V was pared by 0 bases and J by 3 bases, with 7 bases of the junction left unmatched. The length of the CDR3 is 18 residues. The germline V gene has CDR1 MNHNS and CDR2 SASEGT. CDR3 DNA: TGTGCCAGCAGTGAAGCGGTCGGACAGGGGGCGAACAATCAGCCCCAGCATTTT. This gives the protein CASSEAVGQGANNQPQHF.

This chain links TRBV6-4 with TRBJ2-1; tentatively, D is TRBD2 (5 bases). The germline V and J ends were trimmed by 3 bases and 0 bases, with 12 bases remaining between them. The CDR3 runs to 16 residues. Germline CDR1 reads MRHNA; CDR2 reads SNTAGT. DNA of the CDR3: TGTGCCAGCAGTGAAAGAGGGTCTAGCTCCTACAATGAGCAGTTCTTC. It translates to CASSERGSSSYNEQFF.

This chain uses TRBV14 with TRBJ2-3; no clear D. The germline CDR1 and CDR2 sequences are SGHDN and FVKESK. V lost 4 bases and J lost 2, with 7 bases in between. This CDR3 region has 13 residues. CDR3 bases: TGTGCCAGCAGCCCAAGACTCACAGATACGCAGTATTTT. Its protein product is CASSPRLTDTQYF.

The CDR3 region has the DNA TGTGCCAGTAGTATGACTAGCGGGAGGTTCTACGAGCAGTACGTC. Its translation: CASSMTSGRFYEQYV. This sequence joins TRBV19 and TRBJ2-7, with 13 bases that match TRBD2. V shed 3 bases, J shed 3 bases, and the junction held 2 bases outside the gene matches. Germline V gene data show CDR1 as LNHDA and CDR2 as SQIVND (reference sequence). This CDR3 contains 15 residues.

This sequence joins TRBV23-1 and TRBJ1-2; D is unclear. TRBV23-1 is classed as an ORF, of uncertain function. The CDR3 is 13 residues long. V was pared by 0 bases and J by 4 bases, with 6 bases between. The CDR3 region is CASSQSRVYGYTF. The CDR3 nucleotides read TGCGCCAGCAGTCAATCGAGAGTCTATGGCTACACCTTC.

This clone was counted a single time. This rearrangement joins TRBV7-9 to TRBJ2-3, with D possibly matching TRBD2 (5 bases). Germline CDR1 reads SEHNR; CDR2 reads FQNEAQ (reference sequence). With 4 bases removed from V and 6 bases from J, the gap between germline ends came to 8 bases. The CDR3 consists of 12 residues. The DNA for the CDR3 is TGTGCCAGCAGCTGGCCGGGGGATACGCAGTATTTT. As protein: CASSWPGDTQYF.

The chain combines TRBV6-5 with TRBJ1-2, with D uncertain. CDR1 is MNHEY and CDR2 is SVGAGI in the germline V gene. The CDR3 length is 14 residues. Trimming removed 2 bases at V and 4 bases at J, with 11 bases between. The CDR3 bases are TGTGCCAGCAGTTACCGCGAGTTGAGCTATGGCTACACCTTC. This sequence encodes CASSYRELSYGYTF.

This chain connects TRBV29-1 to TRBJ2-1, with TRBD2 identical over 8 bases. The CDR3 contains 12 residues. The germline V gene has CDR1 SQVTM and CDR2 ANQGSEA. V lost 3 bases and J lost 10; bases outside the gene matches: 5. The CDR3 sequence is CSVEGLAGEQFF. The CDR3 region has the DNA TGCAGCGTTGAGGGCTTAGCGGGGGAGCAGTTCTTC.

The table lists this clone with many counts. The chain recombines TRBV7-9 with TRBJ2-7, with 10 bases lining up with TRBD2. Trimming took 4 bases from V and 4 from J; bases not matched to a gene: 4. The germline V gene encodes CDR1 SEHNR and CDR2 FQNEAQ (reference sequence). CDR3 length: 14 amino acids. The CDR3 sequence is CASSYRTSGYEQYV. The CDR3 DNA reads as TGTGCCAGCAGCTACAGGACTAGCGGATACGAGCAGTACGTC.

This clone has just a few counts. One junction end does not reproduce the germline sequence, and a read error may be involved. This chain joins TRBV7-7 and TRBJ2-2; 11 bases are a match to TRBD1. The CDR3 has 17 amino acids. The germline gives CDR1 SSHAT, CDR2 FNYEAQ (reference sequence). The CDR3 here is CASSQPYGQGADGELFF. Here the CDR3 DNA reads TGTGCTAGCAGCCAACCTTACGGACAGGGGGCTGACGGGGAGCTGTTTTTT.

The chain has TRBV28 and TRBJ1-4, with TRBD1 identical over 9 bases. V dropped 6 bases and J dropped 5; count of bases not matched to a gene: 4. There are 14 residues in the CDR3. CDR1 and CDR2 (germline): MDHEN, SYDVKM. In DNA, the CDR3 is TGTGCCAGCAGGGCCGGGACAGGGAATGAAAAACTGTTTTTT. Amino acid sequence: CASRAGTGNEKLFF.

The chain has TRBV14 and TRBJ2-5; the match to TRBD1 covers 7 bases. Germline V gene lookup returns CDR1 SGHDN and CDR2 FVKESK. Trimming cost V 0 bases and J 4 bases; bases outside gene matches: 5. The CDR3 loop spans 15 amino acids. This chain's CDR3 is CASSQDWGQLETQYF. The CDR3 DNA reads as TGTGCCAGCAGCCAAGATTGGGGACAGTTAGAGACCCAGTACTTC.

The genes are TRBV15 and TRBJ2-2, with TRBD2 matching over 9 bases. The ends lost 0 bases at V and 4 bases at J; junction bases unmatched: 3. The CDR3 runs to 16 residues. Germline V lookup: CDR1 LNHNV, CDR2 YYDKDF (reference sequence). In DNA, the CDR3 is TGTGCCACCAGCAGAGAGAGCGGGAGGATCACCGGGGAGCTGTTTTTT. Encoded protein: CATSRESGRITGELFF.